This T cell receptor beta chain was identified in a study of T cells in Graves' hyperthyroidism and ophthalmopathy (dated by TCRdb to about 2019). At the level of the whole study: Peripheral blood was sampled at the time of initial diagnosis, prior to any treatment. To identify distinguishing TCR V-J signatures, a discovery cohort of 90 to 100 patients was used, comprising 43 with Graves' ophthalmopathy and around 57 with stable Graves' hyperthyroidism. Prospective prediction of ophthalmopathy was tested in an independent validation cohort of fewer than 20 hyperthyroidism patients and 15 to 17 patients who later progressed to ophthalmopathy. The 85 to 100 discovery patients were divided at random into training and test sets in a 7:3 ratio. Thyroid tissue and blood T-cell repertoires from about six Graves' hyperthyroidism patients were also compared in the study. After blood sampling, hyperthyroidism patients were treated with methimazole at a starting dose of 30 mg daily, and ophthalmopathy patients were treated with high-dose intravenous methylprednisolone. The paper reports TCR Vbeta CDR3 sequencing of some 140 peripheral blood samples: some 41 ophthalmopathy, under 80 hyperthyroidism and around 17 progressor patients. The full study reports these points: A model built on a 13 V-J signature distinguished ophthalmopathy from stable hyperthyroidism, reaching about 88% sensitivity and around 81% specificity in cross-validation and 80%/75% in testing. During validation, the model predicted progression to ophthalmopathy a median of roughly 7.1 months ahead of onset, with more than 60% sensitivity and 72.22% specificity. Sample size was not statistically predetermined, and investigators were not blinded to group allocation. Most expanded thyroid clonotypes (frequency above 0.001) were also found in blood, which suggests that blood repertoires may mirror thyroid immune responses.

A patient counted as having stable Graves' hyperthyroidism if no progression to ophthalmopathy occurred over 18 months of follow-up. The hyperthyroidism patients were between 18 and 65 years old and newly diagnosed, with a disease duration of less than 2 months. The study excluded patients with uncontrolled infections, other autoimmune diseases, pregnancy or lactation. Clinical symptoms, serum thyroxine and TRAb, thyroid ultrasound, and orbital computed tomography formed the basis for the diagnoses. Ficoll-Paque density gradient centrifugation was used to isolate PBMCs from around 10 ml of fresh peripheral blood. Trizol reagent was used to extract total RNA, and RNA quality was then checked on an Agilent 2100 Bioanalyzer. This clonotype was found many times. Its antigen is still unknown. Qualities for individual bases were not recorded, and no much larger clone is one base off. From its cysteine to its phenylalanine, the CDR3 spans 14 amino acids. The kept DNA is CDR3 alone, 42 bases in frame from the first base. The junction carries 9 bases between V and J, which are trimmed by 5 bases and 2 bases respectively. Reading the germline V gene (reference sequence) gives CDR1 LNHDA and CDR2 SQIVND.

The TCR beta CDR3 regions were amplified from the RNA transcripts. For the first round of RT-PCR on the TCR CDR3, the HTBI primer set was used together with the Qiagen OneStep RT-PCR kit. Libraries were constructed in a second round of multiplex PCR, after which size selection and purification were carried out. Libraries were sequenced paired-end with 100 bp reads on an Illumina HiSeq2000. In the paper's pipeline: Raw data were processed with SOAPnuke, discarding reads with adapters, uncalled bases, mean Phred below 15, or no exact constant-primer or identifier match. High-quality paired reads were merged with COPE v1.2.5, and unique nucleotide sequences were defined as clonotypes. MiTCR v1.1 was used to align the clonotypes against IMGT TRBV, TRBD and TRBJ reference segments. Analysis was restricted to V-J combinations with a frequency above 0.0001, which covered just over 98% of repertoires. The TCS score was defined as the ratio of F50 (clonal expansion) to E x V (chaos), calculated using BLOSUM62-based TCRdist between CDR3 peptides within each V-J. Welch's t-statistics and random forest reduced some 510 V-J features to around 14, which were used in a naive Bayes classifier (R e1071). TCRdb took the public reads, trimmed them with fastp at Q25, ran MiXCR for clone calling and kept in-frame beta chains. Each CDR3 protein appears once, grouped with its most common genes and DNA. The V and J calls and clone size are TCRdb's, not the authors'. The sample records 380,000 or so distinct CDR3 sequences, approximately 15% of which are singletons. The ten largest clones capture approximately 23% of the sample.

Sequencing input: blood. The sequence links TRBV19 to TRBJ2-2; no D segment can be confidently identified. The origin of this receptor is a woman aged 25-40 years with Graves' hyperthyroidism. The nucleotide sequence is TGTGCCAGTAGTCCCCCCCATAACACCGGGGAGCTGTTTTTT. Translation gives CASSPPHNTGELFF.